The 19 T cell receptor beta chains below were found in one sample sequenced in a study of Ad26.COV2.S vaccination and SARS-CoV-2 variants. As to treatment: 15 to 20 received Ad26.COV2.S at low or high dose, single or two shots; several received placebo; per-sample allocation not given. Sample collection was performed on day 63 after the first vaccine or placebo injection. Some clones are missing from TCRdb's copy, which holds only in-frame ones; the method was immunoSEQ multiplex PCR. The sample carries around 320,000 clones, about 86% recorded once. The sample consisted of peripheral blood, taken in a trial of Ad26.COV2.S vaccine versus placebo. The source is a person between 18 and 65 years old who received the Ad26.COV2.S COVID-19 vaccine or a placebo.

V and J are TRBV5-4 and TRBJ1-2; no definite D call. The CDR3 extends over 14 amino acids. Germline V lookup: CDR1 SGHNT, CDR2 YYREEE (reference sequence). V dropped 1 base and J dropped 4 bases, with 11 bases sitting between them. CDR3 sequence: CASSLFPGVYGYTF. CDR3 DNA sequence: TGTGCCAGCAGCTTGTTTCCGGGAGTCTATGGCTACACCTTC.

The rearrangement links TRBV7-2 to TRBJ2-3; 8 positions agree with TRBD1. J was trimmed by 4 bases and V by 6 bases; bases with no gene match: 9. Germline loops: CDR1 SGHTA, CDR2 FQGNSA. CDR3 length: 15 amino acids. The CDR3 loop reads CASRATGGAADTQYF. The DNA for the CDR3 is TGTGCCAGCAGGGCTACAGGGGGTGCAGCAGATACGCAGTATTTT.

V and J are TRBV6-5 and TRBJ1-1; no firm D call. Germline V gene data show CDR1 as MNHEY and CDR2 as SVGAGI. The CDR3 is 11 amino acids. Trimming took 5 bases from V and 11 from J, leaving 12 bases between them. The DNA of the CDR3 is TGTGCCAGCAGTACCCAATCGAGGGCTTTCTTT. As protein: CASSTQSRAFF.

The chain combines TRBV3-1 (or the pseudogene TRBV3-2) with TRBJ2-7; the D gene is possibly TRBD1 (6 bases). This CDR3 has 16 residues. Per the germline V gene, CDR1 is LGHDT and CDR2 is YNNKEL (reference sequence). Trimming removed 5 bases at V and 3 bases at J, with 20 bases between. In DNA form, the CDR3 reads TGTGCCAGCAGCTCAACCGGGCCGCAGGGGTTCTACGAGCAGTACTTC. This encodes CASSSTGPQGFYEQYF.

This chain uses TRBV6-6 with TRBJ1-2, with 7 bases aligning to TRBD1. Losses at the gene ends were 2 bases for V and 6 bases for J; bases not matched to a gene: 9. The CDR3 is 15 residues long. CDR1 MNHNY and CDR2 SVGAGI come from the germline V gene (reference sequence). Here the CDR3 reads CASSYGAGGENGYTF. CDR3 nucleotides: TGTGCCAGCAGTTACGGGGCAGGGGGGGAAAATGGCTACACCTTC.

The chain joins TRBV11-3 to TRBJ2-1; TRBD2 aligns across 16 bases. From germline, CDR1 is SGHNT and CDR2 YENEEA. This CDR3 region has 17 residues. J lost 8 bases, V lost 3 bases, and 7 bases had no gene match. This CDR3 is CASSFGTSGGAAHEQFF. CDR3 nucleotides: TGTGCCAGCAGCTTCGGGACTAGCGGGGGGGCGGCCCATGAGCAGTTCTTC.

In this sample, this clone turned up once. The chain couples TRBV27 to TRBJ1-6; possibly TRBD1 for D (6 bases). This CDR3 region has 16 residues. Trimming took 2 bases from V and 3 from J, leaving 11 bases between them. Germline CDR1 and CDR2: MNHEY and SMNVEV (reference sequence). CDR3 region: CASSLGQWGYNSPLHF. The CDR3 DNA follows: TGTGCCAGCAGTTTAGGACAGTGGGGCTATAATTCACCCCTCCACTTT.

V gene TRBV7-8 combines with J gene TRBJ2-7; 10 bases agree with TRBD2. Germline V gene data show CDR1 as SGHVS and CDR2 as FQNEAQ. CDR3 length: 14 residues. Trimming at V came to 6 bases and at J to 1 base, leaving 3 bases not matched to a gene. The DNA for the CDR3 is TGTGCCAGCAGTCGGACTAGCGGATCCTACGAGCAGTACTTC. It translates to CASSRTSGSYEQYF.

This chain links TRBV7-2 with TRBJ2-3, with D possibly matching TRBD2 (5 bases). Looked up from germline, CDR1 is SGHTA and CDR2 is FQGNSA. V lost 3 bases, J lost 0 bases, and 13 bases lay in between. This CDR3 contains 16 residues. In DNA, the CDR3 is TGTGCCAGCAGCTTGGGAGAGAAGGTTAGCACAGATACGCAGTATTTT. Translating gives CASSLGEKVSTDTQYF.

The chain combines TRBV5-4 with TRBJ2-1, with D possibly TRBD2 on 5 matching bases. The CDR3 totals 15 residues. V was trimmed by 0 bases and J by 5 bases, leaving 12 bases between them. Per the germline V gene, CDR1 is SGHNT and CDR2 is YYREEE (reference sequence). CDR3 sequence reads: CASSLALMEDNEQFF. The CDR3 DNA follows: TGTGCCAGCAGCTTGGCGCTGATGGAGGACAATGAGCAGTTCTTC.

J is TRBJ2-7 and V is TRBV28; the match to TRBD1 covers 9 bases. The CDR3 is 15 residues long. The junction had 9 bases not matched to a gene; V was cut back by 6 bases and J by 3 bases. Germline assignment: CDR1 MDHEN and CDR2 SYDVKM. The CDR3 DNA reads as TGTGCCAGCAGGGGCTCGGGGACAGGGTTCTACGAGCAGTACTTC. Translation gives CASRGSGTGFYEQYF.

The V and J genes are TRBV10-2 and TRBJ2-3; the match to TRBD1 covers 7 bases. The CDR3 runs 18 residues. Trimming at V came to 7 bases and at J to 1 base, leaving 17 bases not matched to a gene. The germline V gene encodes CDR1 WSHSY and CDR2 SAAADI. The CDR3 reads CASTADRVSSGGTDTQYF. CDR3 bases: TGCGCCAGCACCGCAGACAGGGTCTCCTCCGGGGGCACAGATACGCAGTATTTT.

CDR3 sequence: CASSQSRGGDREYNEQFF. As DNA, the CDR3 is TGTGCCAGCAGCCAATCCCGGGGGGGGGACAGGGAGTACAATGAGCAGTTCTTC. The chain joins TRBV3-1 (or the pseudogene TRBV3-2) to TRBJ2-1; weak D call: TRBD1 (9 bases). The CDR3 has 18 amino acids. Trimming left V 2 bases short and J 4 bases short, with 21 bases between. Looked up from germline, CDR1 is LGHDT and CDR2 is YNNKEL (reference sequence).

The chain uses TRBV7-8 and TRBJ2-3, with 8 bases matching TRBD2. With 1 base clipped from V and 4 bases from J, the junction kept 7 bases outside the gene matches. The CDR3 length is 16 residues. The germline V gene has CDR1 SGHVS and CDR2 FQNEAQ. The CDR3 loop reads CASSLGAGGMADTQYF. In nucleotides, the CDR3 is TGTGCCAGCAGCTTAGGTGCGGGGGGCATGGCAGATACGCAGTATTTT. The full variable domain, completed using reference TRBV7-8 and TRBJ2-3, is GAGVSQSPRYKVAKRGQDVALRCDPISGHVSLFWYQQALGQGPEFLTYFQNEAQLDKSGLPSDRFFAERPEGSVSTLKIQRTQQEDSAVYLCASSLGAGGMADTQYFGPGTRLTVL.

The chain joins TRBV18 to TRBJ1-4; D uncertain. Trimming left V 8 bases short and J 8 bases short, with 18 bases between. Germline CDR1 KGHSH, CDR2 LQKENI. The CDR3 is 14 amino acids. This chain's CDR3 is CASNGPGGREKLFF. The CDR3 coding sequence is TGTGCCAGCAACGGGCCAGGCGGAAGGGAAAAACTGTTTTTT.

The chain employs TRBV7-2 and TRBJ1-2; the D gene is possibly TRBD1 (5 bases). The CDR3 runs to 16 residues. The V gene lost 0 bases and the J gene lost 7 bases, with 18 bases spanning the gap. Per the germline V gene, CDR1 is SGHTA and CDR2 is FQGNSA. Here the CDR3 reads CASSLALTRERFGYTF. CDR3 in DNA: TGTGCCAGCAGCTTAGCGCTTACCAGGGAGCGGTTTGGCTACACCTTC.

This sequence joins TRBV7-2 and TRBJ1-1; D is undetermined. Germline values: CDR1 SGHTA, CDR2 FQGNSA. This CDR3 region has 14 residues. V was trimmed by 7 bases and J by 4 bases, leaving 16 bases between them. The DNA for the CDR3 is TGTGCCAGCATCTATTCCTCCTTGGGCACTGAAGCTTTCTTT. The encoded protein is CASIYSSLGTEAFF.

This chain joins TRBV5-1 and TRBJ2-2; no clear D gene. Germline CDR1 is SGHRS and CDR2 is YFSETQ. V was trimmed by 5 bases and J by 0 bases, leaving 8 bases between them. CDR3 length: 14 amino acids. CDR3 nucleotide sequence: TGCGCCAGCAGACCGGGTACGAACACCGGGGAGCTGTTTTTT. Its translation is CASRPGTNTGELFF.

The chain has TRBV7-3 and TRBJ1-1; D remains ambiguous. V gave up 3 bases and J gave up 1 base, with 6 bases separating them. The V gene's germline CDR1 is SGHTA and CDR2 FQGTGA. This CDR3 comprises 13 residues. The CDR3 protein is CASSFGSNTEAFF. For the CDR3, the DNA is TGTGCCAGCAGCTTTGGTTCGAACACTGAAGCTTTCTTT.